This passage covers 6 T cell receptor beta chains from one sample sequenced in a study of response to subunit inactivated influenza vaccine. MiXCR, run by TCRdb on the RT-PCR reads, gives a single entry per CDR3 protein. The sample has 450,000 to 600,000 distinct CDR3 sequences; 15% to 20% are singletons. The sample here was CD4+ T cells sorted from PBMCs, taken roughly 24 months after vaccination. The source is a man aged 50 to 69 who received an inactivated influenza vaccine.

The chain combines TRBV9 with TRBJ1-4; TRBD1 is a possible D gene (5 bases). Trimming took 4 bases from V and 3 from J, leaving 19 bases between them. The CDR3 runs to 17 residues. From germline, CDR1 is SGDLS and CDR2 YYNGEE. The CDR3 DNA follows: TGTGCCAGCAGCCCCCGGGGCAGTCGTCTAGCTAATGAAAAACTGTTTTTT. Its translation: CASSPRGSRLANEKLFF.

The chain is built from TRBV28 and TRBJ1-2, with 8 bases aligning to TRBD1. This CDR3 contains 13 residues. The V and J ends lost 10 bases and 1 base, in that order; junction bases with no gene match: 5. Germline V gene data show CDR1 as MDHEN and CDR2 as SYDVKM. DNA of the CDR3: TGTGCCACTGACAGGGGCGGTAACTATGGCTACACCTTC. Protein: CATDRGGNYGYTF.

The V call is TRBV5-1, the J call TRBJ1-2; D not resolved. This CDR3 is 13 amino acids long. Germline V gene data show CDR1 as SGHRS and CDR2 as YFSETQ. V lost 4 bases and J 4 bases, leaving 11 bases between the germline ends. CDR3 in DNA: TGCGCCAGCAGCGAGGACGGACTCTATGGCTACACCTTC. Its translation: CASSEDGLYGYTF.

The gene calls are TRBV7-9 and TRBJ2-2; 11 nucleotides line up with TRBD2. V was clipped by 4 bases and J by 4 bases; unmatched bases: 8. This CDR3 has 17 residues. Germline V gene sequence: CDR1 SEHNR, CDR2 FQNEAQ (reference sequence). The CDR3 DNA reads as TGTGCCAGCAGCTCCCCCGGGACTAGCGGTCTCACCGGGGAGCTGTTTTTT. It translates to CASSSPGTSGLTGELFF.

This clonotype was seen a few times. The chain links TRBV12-3 or TRBV12-4 to TRBJ1-1; D may be TRBD1 (6 bases). The CDR3 runs 14 residues. V lost 3 bases to trimming and J lost 8 bases, with 16 bases between them. The CDR3 here is CASSFDIRDKEAFF. The CDR3 DNA reads TGTGCCAGCAGTTTTGATATTCGGGACAAGGAAGCTTTCTTT.

This clonotype appeared a few times. The CDR3 loop reads CAGEQDIPNTGELFF. The CDR3 coding sequence is TGTGCCGGAGAGCAGGACATCCCGAACACCGGGGAGCTGTTTTTT. The chain recombines TRBV30 with TRBJ2-2; D might be TRBD1 (5 bases). The germline V gene encodes CDR1 GTSNPN and CDR2 SVGIG (reference sequence). The CDR3 covers 15 residues. V was clipped by 8 bases and J by 0 bases, with 16 bases between them.